The 32 T cell receptor beta chains in this list originate from one sample, sequenced in a study of technical replicates of blood from several donors. Sequencing was performed with immunoSEQ multiplex PCR; in TCRdb, only in-frame clones are kept and a portion is missing. Of roughly 15,000 clones in the sample, 70% to 90% are singletons; the top ten hold around 10%. Sequencing used PBMCs. The receptors were gathered from a human donor in good health.

The CDR3: CSARLDTQYF. CDR3 DNA: TGCAGTGCTAGACTAGATACGCAGTATTTT. The rearrangement joins TRBV20-1 to TRBJ2-3; D gene unclear. V lost 2 bases and J lost 5, with 2 bases in between. This CDR3 comprises 10 residues. Germline V gene sequence: CDR1 DFQATT, CDR2 SNEGSKA (reference sequence).

CDR3 coding DNA: TGCGCCAGCAGCTTGGTGGGGCGCGCGAACACCGGGGAGCTGTTTTTT. It yields the protein CASSLVGRANTGELFF. The rearrangement links TRBV5-1 to TRBJ2-2; D is possibly TRBD1 (5 bases). The CDR3 has 16 amino acids. Trimming shortened V by 0 bases and J by 0 bases, and 9 bases separated the two germline ends. Looked up from germline, CDR1 is SGHRS and CDR2 is YFSETQ.

The chain joins TRBV7-8 to TRBJ2-4, with 10 bases matching TRBD2. The germline V gene encodes CDR1 SGHVS and CDR2 FQNEAQ. The CDR3 is 18 residues long. Unmatched junction bases numbered 11, after V lost 5 bases and J lost 1 base. In nucleotides, the CDR3 is TGTGCCAGCAGCGGACTAGCGGCAAAAAGGGGGGCCAAAAACATTCAGTACTTC. It translates to CASSGLAAKRGAKNIQYF.

The J gene is TRBJ1-1, the V gene TRBV19; TRBD1 might be the D (6 bases). Trimming cost V 3 bases and J 5 bases, with 10 bases left between them. Germline loops: CDR1 LNHDA, CDR2 SQIVND (reference sequence). The CDR3 has 13 amino acids. The CDR3 protein is CASSIGTGTEAFF. In nucleotides, the CDR3 is TGTGCCAGTAGTATCGGAACAGGGACTGAAGCTTTCTTT.

The gene calls are TRBV4-2 and TRBJ2-7; 9 nucleotides match TRBD2. The ends lost 1 base at V and 2 bases at J; junction bases unmatched: 3. This CDR3 has 15 residues. Germline loops: CDR1 LGHNA, CDR2 YNFKEQ. In DNA, the CDR3 is TGTGCCAGCAGCCAAGGTGCGGGAGGGCCCTACGAGCAGTACTTC. Translating it yields CASSQGAGGPYEQYF.

CDR3: CASSIDRGSEAFF. CDR3 coding DNA: TGTGCCAGTAGTATCGACAGGGGGTCTGAAGCTTTCTTT. V and J are TRBV19 and TRBJ1-1; 9 bases match TRBD1. CDR3 length: 13 amino acids. V shed 3 bases and J 6 bases; nucleotides not matched to a gene: 2. CDR1 is LNHDA and CDR2 is SQIVND in the germline V gene (reference sequence).

The rearrangement links TRBV28 to TRBJ2-7; no definite D call. CDR3 size: 12 residues. V lost 2 bases and J lost 2, with 4 bases in between. Germline V gives CDR1 MDHEN, CDR2 SYDVKM. The CDR3 bases are TGTGCCAGCAGTTTAATTACCTACGAGCAGTACTTC. Its translation: CASSLITYEQYF.

The chain has TRBV18 and TRBJ1-4, with D perhaps matching TRBD1 (5 bases). CDR1 and CDR2 (germline): KGHSH, LQKENI. Trimming left V 2 bases short and J 8 bases short, with 9 bases between. CDR3 length: 13 amino acids. The CDR3, as DNA: TGTGCCAGCTCACCAGACAGTGGGGAAAAACTGTTTTTT. As protein: CASSPDSGEKLFF.

The rearrangement joins TRBV9 to TRBJ1-4; D uncertain. Germline CDR1 is SGDLS and CDR2 is YYNGEE. The CDR3 totals 13 residues. V was pared by 4 bases and J by 5 bases, with 9 bases between. CDR3 sequence reads: CASSPGRNEKLFF. CDR3 sequence (DNA): TGTGCCAGCAGCCCCGGGAGAAATGAAAAACTGTTTTTT.

This clone has just one count. This chain joins TRBV5-1 and TRBJ2-5; a possible D gene is TRBD2 (6 bases). The germline V gene encodes CDR1 SGHRS and CDR2 YFSETQ. V was shortened by 0 bases and J by 1 base, with 13 bases between the two germline ends. The CDR3 contains 16 residues. CDR3 loop: CASSLAAGTIQETQYF. The CDR3 DNA is TGCGCCAGCAGCTTGGCTGCGGGAACAATCCAAGAGACCCAGTACTTC.

The genes are TRBV13 and TRBJ2-1; the match to TRBD2 covers 15 bases. J was trimmed by 10 bases and V by 5 bases; bases with no gene match: 12. Germline values: CDR1 PRHDT, CDR2 FYEKMQ (reference sequence). The CDR3 loop spans 17 amino acids. CDR3 sequence (DNA): TGTGCCAGCAGCCCCCCAGGTGGACTAGCGGGAGGGGGGGAGCAGTTCTTC. Protein: CASSPPGGLAGGGEQFF.

This clone was recorded once. The CDR3 protein is CASSLEDRVFETQYF. In nucleotides, the CDR3 is TGTGCCAGCAGCTTAGAGGACAGGGTTTTCGAGACCCAGTACTTC. This chain connects TRBV11-2 to TRBJ2-5, with TRBD1 identical over 8 bases. CDR3 length: 15 amino acids. From germline, CDR1 is SGHAT and CDR2 FQNNGV. V was clipped by 0 bases and J by 5 bases; unmatched bases: 5.

Only one count was recorded for this clone. This rearrangement joins TRBV11-2 to TRBJ2-7; 7 bases are a match to TRBD2. J gave up 3 bases and V 4 bases, and 0 bases lay outside the gene matches. The V gene's germline CDR1 is SGHAT and CDR2 FQNNGV. The CDR3 is made up of 12 amino acids. DNA of the CDR3: TGTGCCAGCAGCTGGGACTACTACGAGCAGTACTTC. This sequence encodes CASSWDYYEQYF.

This chain links TRBV11-2 with TRBJ2-3, with a tentative D call TRBD2 (6 bases). This CDR3 has 18 amino acids. The V gene lost 1 base and the J gene lost 2 bases, with 19 bases spanning the gap. Germline V gene data show CDR1 as SGHAT and CDR2 as FQNNGV. CDR3 amino acids: CASSLAVLSGPHTDTQYF. CDR3 nucleotide sequence: TGTGCCAGCAGCTTAGCGGTTTTGAGCGGGCCACACACAGATACGCAGTATTTT.

The gene calls are TRBV5-1 and TRBJ1-4, with 7 bases identical to TRBD1. The CDR3 runs 14 residues. CDR1 and CDR2 from the germline V gene are SGHRS and YFSETQ. V shed 0 bases and J 7 bases; nucleotides not matched to a gene: 3. Written as DNA, the CDR3 is TGCGCCAGCAGCTTGGGACAGGGTGCTGAAAAACTGTTTTTT. Protein product: CASSLGQGAEKLFF.

The chain has TRBV30 and TRBJ2-1; tentatively, D is TRBD2 (5 bases). This CDR3 spans 13 amino acids. V lost 3 bases and J lost 9, with 15 bases in between. CDR1 and CDR2 from the germline V gene are GTSNPN and SVGIG (reference sequence). The CDR3 sequence is CAWSPQRGSEQFF. CDR3 nucleotides: TGTGCCTGGAGCCCCCAGCGAGGGAGTGAGCAGTTCTTC. The whole variable domain, remainder taken from reference TRBV30 and TRBJ2-1, is SQTIHQWPATLVQPVGSPLSLECTVEGTSNPNLYWYRQAAGRGLQLLFYSVGIGQISSEVPQNLSASRPQDRQFILSSKKLLLSDSGFYLCAWSPQRGSEQFFGPGTRLTVL.

The chain uses TRBV4-1 and TRBJ2-1; no definite D call. The CDR3 length is 16 residues. CDR1 MGHRA and CDR2 YSYEKL come from the germline V gene. V was trimmed by 1 base and J by 6 bases, leaving 16 bases between them. The CDR3 nucleotides are TGCGCCAGCAGCCAAGCAGGTGCCCGCCTCCCCAATGAGCAGTTCTTC. Residues: CASSQAGARLPNEQFF.

This rearrangement joins TRBV28 to TRBJ1-1, with TRBD1 matching over 11 bases. The germline V gene encodes CDR1 MDHEN and CDR2 SYDVKM. J lost 4 bases, V lost 5 bases, and 6 bases had no gene match. This CDR3 comprises 15 residues. This chain's CDR3 is CASSRGQGGGTEAFF. The CDR3 DNA sequence: TGTGCCAGCAGTAGGGGACAGGGGGGGGGCACTGAAGCTTTCTTT.

The chain carries TRBV30 and TRBJ1-2; maybe TRBD1 (5 bases). The CDR3 is made up of 13 amino acids. CDR1 and CDR2 from the germline V gene are GTSNPN and SVGIG (reference sequence). With 1 base removed from V and 3 bases from J, the gap between germline ends came to 9 bases. The CDR3 region has the DNA TGTGCCTGGAGTGATCGGGGGTACTATGGCTACACCTTC. Translation gives CAWSDRGYYGYTF.

The J gene is TRBJ2-7, the V gene TRBV4-2, with a weak D call TRBD1 (6 bases). Trimming removed 1 base at V and 0 bases at J, with 16 bases between. Per germline, CDR1 LGHNA and CDR2 YNFKEQ. The CDR3 loop spans 17 amino acids. The CDR3 region is CASSQGTSGDPSYEQYF. The CDR3, as DNA: TGTGCCAGCAGCCAAGGAACGTCAGGGGATCCCTCCTACGAGCAGTACTTC.

The rearrangement links TRBV30 to TRBJ2-1, with TRBD2 matching over 11 bases. The CDR3 has 16 amino acids. Germline lookup yields CDR1 GTSNPN and CDR2 SVGIG (reference sequence). The V segment lost 2 bases and the J segment 2 bases; nucleotides outside the gene matches: 5. CDR3 DNA sequence: TGTGCCTGGAGTCTCGGGACTAGCGGTACCTACAATGAGCAGTTCTTC. It codes for CAWSLGTSGTYNEQFF. The complete variable domain, with remaining parts taken from reference TRBV30 and TRBJ2-1, reads SQTIHQWPATLVQPVGSPLSLECTVEGTSNPNLYWYRQAAGRGLQLLFYSVGIGQISSEVPQNLSASRPQDRQFILSSKKLLLSDSGFYLCAWSLGTSGTYNEQFFGPGTRLTVL.

V and J are TRBV5-6 and TRBJ1-4; D remains unclear. The germline V gene has CDR1 SGHDT and CDR2 YYEEEE. The CDR3 spans 13 residues. V lost 4 bases, J lost 2 bases, and 6 bases lay in between. The CDR3 nucleotides are TGTGCCAGCAGCCCGAGTACTAATGAAAAACTGTTTTTT. It yields the protein CASSPSTNEKLFF.

The J gene is TRBJ2-7, the V gene TRBV11-2; 8 bases map to TRBD2. Trimming cost V 2 bases and J 6 bases; bases outside gene matches: 12. The germline V gene has CDR1 SGHAT and CDR2 FQNNGV. The CDR3 sequence is 16 residues long. In DNA, the CDR3 is TGTGCCAGCAGCTTATGGGGACTAGGCCTCTCCGGCGAGCAGTACTTC. This gives the protein CASSLWGLGLSGEQYF.

The chain combines TRBV7-9 with TRBJ2-3; possible D gene TRBD2, 5 bases. The CDR3 is 13 amino acids. Looked up from germline, CDR1 is SEHNR and CDR2 is FQNEAQ (reference sequence). The V and J ends lost 6 bases and 6 bases respectively, with 13 bases between them. CDR3 sequence reads: CASRSGNWDTQYF. DNA for the CDR3: TGTGCCAGCAGATCCGGGAATTGGGATACGCAGTATTTT.

This clone was detected a few times. V usage is TRBV7-9 and J usage is TRBJ1-3; 7 bases match TRBD1. This CDR3 spans 16 amino acids. CDR1 SEHNR and CDR2 FQNEAQ come from the germline V gene (reference sequence). With 6 bases clipped from V and 4 bases from J, the junction kept 12 bases outside the gene matches. For the CDR3, the DNA is TGTGCCAGCAGTCGTATCACAGGGGATGACGGAAACACCATATATTTT. As protein: CASSRITGDDGNTIYF.

This clone was counted between two and nine times. This chain uses TRBV7-4 with TRBJ2-7, with 7 bases that match TRBD1. J lost 4 bases, V lost 4 bases, and 13 bases had no gene match. The CDR3 consists of 16 residues. CDR1 and CDR2 (germline): SGHVT, SQSDAQ. The CDR3 region has the DNA TGTGCCAGCAGCTCTACAGGGACAGAGTCGATTTACGAGCAGTACTTC. Amino acid sequence: CASSSTGTESIYEQYF. Full variable domain (outside the CDR3, taken from reference TRBV7-4 and TRBJ2-7): GAGVSQSPRYKVAKRGRDVALRCDSISGHVTLYWYRQTLGQGSEVLTYSQSDAQRDKSGRPSGRFSAERPERSVSTLKIQRTEQGDSAVYLCASSSTGTESIYEQYFGPGTRLTVT.

This clone appeared a single time. This sequence joins TRBV6-4 and TRBJ2-3; TRBD1 matches at 9 bases. This CDR3 has 15 residues. With V trimmed by 2 bases and J by 4 bases, 4 bases remained unmatched. CDR1 and CDR2 (germline): MRHNA, SNTAGT. DNA of the CDR3: TGTGCCAGCAGTGACGGGGGACAGGGTTCAGATACGCAGTATTTT. Translated, it gives CASSDGGQGSDTQYF.

The chain carries TRBV10-2 and TRBJ2-1; 7 bases are a match to TRBD2. There are 15 residues in the CDR3. The germline V gene has CDR1 WSHSY and CDR2 SAAADI. V shed 4 bases, J shed 9 bases, and the junction held 12 bases outside the gene matches. The CDR3 loop is CASSGTRGSGREQFF. DNA for the CDR3: TGCGCCAGCAGTGGGACTAGAGGGTCAGGACGTGAGCAGTTCTTC.

The rearrangement joins TRBV28 to TRBJ2-7, with a weak D call TRBD1 (6 bases). Deletions cut 1 base from V and 2 bases from J, with 15 bases between. The CDR3 loop spans 16 amino acids. CDR1 and CDR2 from the germline V gene are MDHEN and SYDVKM. The CDR3 nucleotides read TGTGCCAGCAGTTTATTAGGACAGTTCGCCACCTACGAGCAGTACTTC. Amino acids: CASSLLGQFATYEQYF.

The rearrangement uses TRBV9 and TRBJ1-3; TRBD1 aligns across 10 bases. The V and J ends lost 3 bases and 2 bases, in that order; junction bases with no gene match: 5. The CDR3 loop spans 16 amino acids. CDR1 and CDR2 from the germline V gene are SGDLS and YYNGEE. Here the CDR3 DNA reads TGTGCCAGCAGCGCTCGAGGACAGGGGGCTGGAAACACCATATATTTT. Amino acids: CASSARGQGAGNTIYF.

The chain joins TRBV18 to TRBJ2-3, with D possibly TRBD2 on 6 matching bases. This CDR3 has 14 residues. CDR1 and CDR2 (germline): KGHSH, LQKENI. Trimming pared 3 bases from V and 3 bases from J, leaving 10 bases between. CDR3 protein: CASSPRRETDTQYF. The CDR3 DNA sequence: TGTGCCAGCTCACCTCGGAGGGAAACAGATACGCAGTATTTT.

The chain recombines TRBV19 with TRBJ2-7; 12 bases fit TRBD2. The J segment lost 2 bases and the V segment lost 5 bases, leaving 7 bases of the junction unmatched. The CDR3 contains 16 residues. Germline V gene sequence: CDR1 LNHDA, CDR2 SQIVND (reference sequence). The CDR3 sequence: CASSPGTSGFAYEQYF. CDR3 DNA sequence: TGTGCCAGTAGTCCTGGGACTAGCGGGTTCGCCTACGAGCAGTACTTC.